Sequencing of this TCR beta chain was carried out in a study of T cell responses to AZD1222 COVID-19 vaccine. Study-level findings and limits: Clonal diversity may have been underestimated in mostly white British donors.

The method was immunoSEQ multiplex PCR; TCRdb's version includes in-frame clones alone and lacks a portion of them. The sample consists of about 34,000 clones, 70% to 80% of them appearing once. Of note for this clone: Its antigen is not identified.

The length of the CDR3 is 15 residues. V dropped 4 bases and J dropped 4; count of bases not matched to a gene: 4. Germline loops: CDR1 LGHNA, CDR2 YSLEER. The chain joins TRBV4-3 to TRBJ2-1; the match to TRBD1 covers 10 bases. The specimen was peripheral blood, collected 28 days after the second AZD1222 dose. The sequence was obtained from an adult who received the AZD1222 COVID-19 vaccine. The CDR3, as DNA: TGCGCCAGCAGCCCGACAGGGGGCTTGTACAATGAGCAGTTCTTC. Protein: CASSPTGGLYNEQFF.